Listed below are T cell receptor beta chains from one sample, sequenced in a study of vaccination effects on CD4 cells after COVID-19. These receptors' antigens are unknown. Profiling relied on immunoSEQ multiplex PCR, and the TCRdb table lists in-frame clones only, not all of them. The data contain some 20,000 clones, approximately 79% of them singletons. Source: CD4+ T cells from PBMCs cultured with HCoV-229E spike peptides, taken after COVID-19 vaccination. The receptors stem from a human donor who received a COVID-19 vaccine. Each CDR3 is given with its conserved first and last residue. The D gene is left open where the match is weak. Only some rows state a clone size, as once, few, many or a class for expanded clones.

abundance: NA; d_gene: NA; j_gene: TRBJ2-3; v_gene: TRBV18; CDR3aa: CASSPNRADTQYF; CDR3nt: TGTGCCAGCTCACCAAACAGGGCGGATACGCAGTATTTT
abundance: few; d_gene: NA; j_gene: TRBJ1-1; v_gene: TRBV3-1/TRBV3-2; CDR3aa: CASSQEGVARGTEAFF; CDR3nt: TGTGCCAGCAGCCAAGAAGGTGTCGCGAGGGGAACTGAAGCTTTCTTT
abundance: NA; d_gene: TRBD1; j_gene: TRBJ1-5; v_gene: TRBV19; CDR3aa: CATKVGGRNQPQHF; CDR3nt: TGTGCCACTAAAGTAGGGGGCCGCAATCAGCCCCAGCATTTT
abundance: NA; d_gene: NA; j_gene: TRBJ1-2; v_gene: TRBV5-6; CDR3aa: CASSLQDRGYTF; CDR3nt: TGTGCCAGCAGCTTGCAGGACCGGGGCTACACCTTC
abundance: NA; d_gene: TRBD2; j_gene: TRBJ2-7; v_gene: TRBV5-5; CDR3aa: CASSLVERGSYEQYF; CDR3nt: TGTGCCAGCAGCTTGGTCGAGCGGGGGAGCTACGAGCAGTACTTC
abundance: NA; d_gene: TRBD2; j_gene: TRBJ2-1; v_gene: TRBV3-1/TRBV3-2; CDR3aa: CASSRSGGTNEQFF; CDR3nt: TGTGCCAGCAGCCGTAGCGGGGGGACCAATGAGCAGTTCTTC
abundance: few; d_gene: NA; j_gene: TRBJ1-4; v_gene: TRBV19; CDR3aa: CASSMAGRVRAKLFF; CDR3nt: TGTGCCAGTAGTATGGCGGGCCGAGTCCGTGCAAAACTGTTTTTT
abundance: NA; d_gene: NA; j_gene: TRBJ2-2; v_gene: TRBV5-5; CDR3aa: CASSFPSGFGELFF; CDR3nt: TGTGCCAGCAGCTTTCCTTCCGGGTTCGGGGAGCTGTTTTTT
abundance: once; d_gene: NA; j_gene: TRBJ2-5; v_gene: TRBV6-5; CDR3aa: CASSYSGPQETQYF; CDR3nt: TGTGCCAGCAGTTACTCGGGCCCGCAAGAGACCCAGTACTTC
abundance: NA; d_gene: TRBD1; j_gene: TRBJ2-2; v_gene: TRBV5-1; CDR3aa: CASSLQGADTGELFF; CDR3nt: TGCGCCAGCAGCCTACAGGGGGCCGACACCGGGGAGCTGTTTTTT
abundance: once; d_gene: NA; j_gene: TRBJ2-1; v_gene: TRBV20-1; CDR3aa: CSASPAEDWSSYNEQFF; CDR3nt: TGCAGTGCTAGTCCCGCCGAGGACTGGAGCTCCTACAATGAGCAGTTCTTC
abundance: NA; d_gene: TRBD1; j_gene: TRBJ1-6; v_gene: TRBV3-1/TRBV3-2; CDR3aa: CASSLRDRVGSPLHF; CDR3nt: TGTGCCAGCAGCCTCCGCGACAGGGTAGGGTCACCCCTCCACTTT
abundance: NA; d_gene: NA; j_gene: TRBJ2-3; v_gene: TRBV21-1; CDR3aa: CASSSGTDTQYF; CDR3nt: TGTGCCAGCAGCTCGGGTACAGATACGCAGTATTTT
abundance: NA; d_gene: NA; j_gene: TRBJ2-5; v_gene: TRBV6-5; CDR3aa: CASGYGQETQYF; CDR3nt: TGTGCCAGCGGTTACGGGCAAGAGACCCAGTACTTC
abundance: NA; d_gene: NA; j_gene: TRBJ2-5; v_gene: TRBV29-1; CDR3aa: CSANLVGETQYF; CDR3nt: TGCAGCGCTAACCTAGTGGGAGAGACCCAGTACTTC
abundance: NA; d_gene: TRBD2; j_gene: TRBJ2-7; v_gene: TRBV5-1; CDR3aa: CASSFGRVSYEQYF; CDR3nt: TGCGCCAGCAGCTTTGGGAGGGTCTCCTACGAGCAGTACTTC
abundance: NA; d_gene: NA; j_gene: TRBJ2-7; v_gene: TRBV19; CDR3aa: CASSTPGTLYEQYF; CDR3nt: TGTGCCAGTAGTACCCCGGGGACACTATACGAGCAGTACTTC
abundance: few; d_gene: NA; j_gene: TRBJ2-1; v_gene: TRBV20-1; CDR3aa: CSAERSREQFF; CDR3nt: TGCAGTGCGGAAAGGAGTCGTGAGCAGTTCTTC
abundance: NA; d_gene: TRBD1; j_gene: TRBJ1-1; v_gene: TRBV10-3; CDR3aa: CAIRGDSAGIGAFF; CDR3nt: TGTGCCATCAGGGGGGACAGTGCCGGAATCGGAGCTTTCTTT
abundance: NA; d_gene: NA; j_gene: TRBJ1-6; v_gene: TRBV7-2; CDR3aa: CASSLDSNNSPLHF; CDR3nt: TGTGCCAGCAGCTTAGACAGCAATAATTCACCCCTCCACTTT
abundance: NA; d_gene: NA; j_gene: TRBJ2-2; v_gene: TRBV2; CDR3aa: CASSVRGAGELFF; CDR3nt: TGTGCCAGCAGTGTCAGGGGGGCCGGGGAGCTGTTTTTT
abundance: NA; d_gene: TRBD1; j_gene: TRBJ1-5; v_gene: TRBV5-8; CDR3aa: CASTRLQGLQPQHF; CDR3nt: TGTGCCAGCACGAGATTACAGGGGTTACAGCCCCAGCATTTT
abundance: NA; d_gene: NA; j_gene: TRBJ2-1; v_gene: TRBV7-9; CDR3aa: CASSLVLDGEQFF; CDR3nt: TGTGCCAGCAGCTTAGTTCTAGATGGGGAGCAGTTCTTC
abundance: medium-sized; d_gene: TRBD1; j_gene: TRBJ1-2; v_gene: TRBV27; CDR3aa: CASRERGQLYGYTF; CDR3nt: TGTGCCAGCAGAGAGAGGGGACAGCTCTATGGCTACACCTTC
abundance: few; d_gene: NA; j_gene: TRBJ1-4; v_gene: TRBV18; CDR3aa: CASSLSGPGAQNEKLFF; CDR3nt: TGTGCCAGCTCACTATCGGGCCCTGGAGCCCAAAATGAAAAACTGTTTTTT
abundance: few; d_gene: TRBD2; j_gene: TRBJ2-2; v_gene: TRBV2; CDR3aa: CASNGRATTGELFF; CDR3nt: TGTGCCAGCAACGGGAGGGCCACCACCGGGGAGCTGTTTTTT
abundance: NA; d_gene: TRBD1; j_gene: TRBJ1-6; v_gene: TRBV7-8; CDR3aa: CASSRGDSDNSPLHF; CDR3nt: TGTGCCAGCAGCCGTGGGGACAGTGATAATTCACCCCTCCACTTT
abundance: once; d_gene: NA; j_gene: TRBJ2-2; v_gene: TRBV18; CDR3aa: CASSPRGTGELFF; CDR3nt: TGTGCCAGCTCACCACGAGGGACCGGGGAGCTGTTTTTT
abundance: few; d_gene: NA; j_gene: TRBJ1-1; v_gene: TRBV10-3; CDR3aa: CAISEVVDTEAFF; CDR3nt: TGTGCCATCAGTGAAGTTGTAGACACTGAAGCTTTCTTT
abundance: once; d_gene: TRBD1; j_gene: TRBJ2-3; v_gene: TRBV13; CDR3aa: CASSLFGRGLGSGDTQYF; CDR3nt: TGTGCCAGCAGCTTATTTGGCAGGGGGCTCGGGAGTGGAGATACGCAGTATTTT
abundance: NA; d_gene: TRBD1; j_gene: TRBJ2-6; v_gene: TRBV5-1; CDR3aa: CASSLGQGASGANVLTF; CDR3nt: TGCGCCAGCAGCTTGGGCCAGGGGGCGTCTGGGGCCAACGTCCTGACTTTC
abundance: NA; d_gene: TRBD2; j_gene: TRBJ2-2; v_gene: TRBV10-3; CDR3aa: CAISEPPATSGSYHTGELFF; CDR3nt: TGTGCCATCAGTGAGCCCCCCGCCACTAGCGGGAGTTACCATACCGGGGAGCTGTTTTTT
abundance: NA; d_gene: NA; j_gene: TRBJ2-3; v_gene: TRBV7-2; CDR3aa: CASSEPGHSTDTQYF; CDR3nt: TGTGCCAGCAGCGAACCGGGACATAGCACAGATACGCAGTATTTT
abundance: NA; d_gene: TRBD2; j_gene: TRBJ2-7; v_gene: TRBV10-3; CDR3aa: CAIRGTSGFYEQYF; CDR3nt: TGTGCCATCAGGGGGACTAGCGGGTTCTACGAGCAGTACTTC
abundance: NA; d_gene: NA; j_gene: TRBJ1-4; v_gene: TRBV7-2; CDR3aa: CASSLAAGVDEKLFF; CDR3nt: TGTGCCAGCAGCTTAGCGGCAGGGGTGGATGAAAAACTGTTTTTT
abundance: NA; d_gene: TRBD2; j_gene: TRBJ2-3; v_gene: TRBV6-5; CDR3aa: CASSPSGGVPDTQYF; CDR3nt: TGTGCCAGCAGTCCTAGCGGGGGGGTTCCAGATACGCAGTATTTT
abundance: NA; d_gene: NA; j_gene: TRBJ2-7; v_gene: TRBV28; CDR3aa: CASRSSYEQYF; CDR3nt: TGTGCCAGCAGGAGCTCCTACGAGCAGTACTTC
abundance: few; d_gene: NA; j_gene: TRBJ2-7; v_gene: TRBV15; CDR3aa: CATSRDGGPYEQYF; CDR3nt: TGTGCCACCAGCAGGGACGGGGGGCCTTACGAGCAGTACTTC
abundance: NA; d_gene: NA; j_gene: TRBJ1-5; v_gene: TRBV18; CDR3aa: CASSPGFSNSNQPQHF; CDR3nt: TGTGCCAGCTCACCTGGTTTCAGTAATAGCAATCAGCCCCAGCATTTT
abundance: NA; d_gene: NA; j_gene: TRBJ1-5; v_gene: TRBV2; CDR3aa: CASSVGRNNQPQHF; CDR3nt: TGTGCCAGCAGCGTCGGACGGAATAATCAGCCCCAGCATTTT
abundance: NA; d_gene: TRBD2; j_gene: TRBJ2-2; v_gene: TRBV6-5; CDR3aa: CASNNGRTGELFF; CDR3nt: TGTGCCAGCAATAACGGGAGGACCGGGGAGCTGTTTTTT
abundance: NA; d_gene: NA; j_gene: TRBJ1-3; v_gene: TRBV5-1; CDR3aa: CASSLAASISSGNTIYF; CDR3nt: TGCGCCAGCAGCTTGGCCGCGAGTATAAGCTCTGGAAACACCATATATTTT
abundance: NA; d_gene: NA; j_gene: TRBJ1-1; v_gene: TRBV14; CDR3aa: CASSQLPPGVPAEAFF; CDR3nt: TGTGCCAGCAGCCAGCTTCCTCCGGGGGTCCCCGCTGAAGCTTTCTTT
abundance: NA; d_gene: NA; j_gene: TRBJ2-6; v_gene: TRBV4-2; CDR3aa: CASSHQREANVLTF; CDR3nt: TGTGCCAGCAGCCATCAAAGGGAGGCCAACGTCCTGACTTTC
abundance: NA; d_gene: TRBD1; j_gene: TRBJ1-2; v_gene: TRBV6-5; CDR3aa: CASRQGTYGYTF; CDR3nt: TGTGCCAGCCGACAGGGTACCTATGGCTACACCTTC
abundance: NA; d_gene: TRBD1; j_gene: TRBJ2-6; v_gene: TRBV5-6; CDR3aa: CASSGGQGASGANVLTF; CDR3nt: TGTGCCAGCAGCGGGGGACAGGGGGCCTCTGGGGCCAACGTCCTGACTTTC
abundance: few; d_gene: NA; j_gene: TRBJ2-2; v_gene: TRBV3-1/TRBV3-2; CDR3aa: CASSQEQVATGELFF; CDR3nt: TGTGCCAGCAGCCAAGAACAGGTGGCCACCGGGGAGCTGTTTTTT
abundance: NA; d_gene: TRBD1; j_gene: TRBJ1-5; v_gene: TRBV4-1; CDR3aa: CASSQIPGQVTHQPQHF; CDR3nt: TGCGCCAGCAGCCAAATACCGGGACAGGTGACCCATCAGCCCCAGCATTTT
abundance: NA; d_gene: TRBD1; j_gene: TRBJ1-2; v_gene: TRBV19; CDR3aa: CASSRQGGNYGYTF; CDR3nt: TGTGCCAGTAGTCGACAGGGTGGTAACTATGGCTACACCTTC
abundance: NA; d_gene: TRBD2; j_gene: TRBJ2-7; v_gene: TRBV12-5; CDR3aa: CASGSDRGGPQYF; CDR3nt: TGTGCTAGTGGTTCTGACCGGGGGGGACCGCAGTACTTC
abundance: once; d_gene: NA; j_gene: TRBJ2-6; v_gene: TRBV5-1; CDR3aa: CASSLDTEAGANVLTF; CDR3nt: TGCGCCAGCAGCTTGGACACGGAGGCTGGGGCCAACGTCCTGACTTTC
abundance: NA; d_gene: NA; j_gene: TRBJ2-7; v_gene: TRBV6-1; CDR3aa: CASSDRGRHRTYEQYF; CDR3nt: TGTGCCAGCAGTGATAGGGGGAGACACAGAACCTACGAGCAGTACTTC
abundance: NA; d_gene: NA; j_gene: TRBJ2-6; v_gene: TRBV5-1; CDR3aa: CASSLVGGSGANVLTF; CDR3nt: TGCGCCAGCAGCTTGGTCGGGGGATCCGGGGCCAACGTCCTGACTTTC
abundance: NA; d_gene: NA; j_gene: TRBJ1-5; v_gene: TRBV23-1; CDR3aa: CAGDPPQHF; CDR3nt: TGCGCCGGGGACCCGCCCCAGCATTTT
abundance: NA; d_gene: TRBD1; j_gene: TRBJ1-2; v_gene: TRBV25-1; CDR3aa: CASSAPDRGNYGYTF; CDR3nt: TGTGCCAGCAGTGCCCCGGACAGGGGGAACTATGGCTACACCTTC
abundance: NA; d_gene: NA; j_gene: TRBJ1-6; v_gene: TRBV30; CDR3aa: CAWSPQGKSPLHF; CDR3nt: TGTGCCTGGAGTCCACAGGGCAAATCACCCCTCCACTTT
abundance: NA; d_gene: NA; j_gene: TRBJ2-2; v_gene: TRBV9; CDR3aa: CASSPRSSGTGELFF; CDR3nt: TGTGCCAGCAGCCCTCGAAGCAGCGGCACCGGGGAGCTGTTTTTT
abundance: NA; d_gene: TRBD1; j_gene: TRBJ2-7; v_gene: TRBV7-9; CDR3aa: CASSVGQGIDEQYF; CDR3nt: TGTGCCAGCAGCGTGGGACAGGGGATCGACGAGCAGTACTTC
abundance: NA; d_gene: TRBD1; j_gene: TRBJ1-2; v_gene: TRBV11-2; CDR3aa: CASSPRTGRGGYTF; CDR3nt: TGTGCCAGCAGTCCTCGGACAGGGAGGGGTGGCTACACCTTC
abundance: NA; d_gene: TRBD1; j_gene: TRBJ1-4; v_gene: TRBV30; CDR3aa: CAWSDNRGTNEKLFF; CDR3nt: TGTGCCTGGAGTGATAACAGGGGGACTAATGAAAAACTGTTTTTT